This T cell receptor beta chain was recorded in a study of shared clonotypes between healthy human individuals. TCRdb keeps only in-frame clones here, not all; method: immunoSEQ multiplex PCR. The sample lists under 850,000 clones, 55% to 80% occurring once. General study points: Sharing across four donors was highest in naive CD4 (roughly 5%) and lowest in memory CD8 (about 0.4%).

This clone has a handful of counts. As yet, its antigen is unknown. Trimming shortened V by 1 base and J by 6 bases, and 9 bases separated the two germline ends. The CDR3 has 13 amino acids. The germline V gene encodes CDR1 SGHRS and CDR2 YFSETQ. The TCR comes from a woman between 25 and 40 years old in good health. The J gene is TRBJ2-3, the V gene TRBV5-1; tentative D call: TRBD2 (5 bases). The sample comprised memory CD4+ T cells sorted from blood. The subset denotes: CD45RA-negative fraction. The CDR3 protein is CASSLWETDTQYF. The CDR3 DNA follows: TGCGCCAGCAGCTTGTGGGAGACCGATACGCAGTATTTT.